The clone carrying this T cell receptor (beta chain) was recorded at least ten times. The data originate from a study of immune characterization of retroperitoneal liposarcoma. Trimming removed 5 bases from V and 4 bases from J; junction bases left unmatched: 4. The germline V gene has CDR1 SEHNR and CDR2 FQNEAQ (reference sequence). The CDR3 spans 14 residues. In TCRdb, the PCR reads were re-called with MiXCR into one record per CDR3 protein. The sample contains around 20,000 distinct CDR3 sequences, 35% to 40% of which appear only once. The origin of this receptor is a male donor with retroperitoneal liposarcoma. The V call is TRBV7-9, the J call TRBJ2-2; 7 nucleotides line up with TRBD1. Sequenced input: blood. As DNA, the CDR3 is TGTGCCAGCAGCGTGGGACAGATCACCGGGGAGCTGTTTTTT. Amino acid sequence: CASSVGQITGELFF.